The T cell receptor beta chain described here comes from a study of cytotoxic CD8 clonotypes in ibrutinib-treated CLL. Clones were read by immunoSEQ multiplex PCR, and TCRdb kept only the in-frame ones, dropping some. Here the sample spans 60,000 to 95,000 clones, roughly 80% being singletons. This receptor was obtained from a human donor with chronic lymphocytic leukemia. This material consisted of PBMCs, taken after 24 months of ibrutinib treatment.

CDR3 sequence (DNA): TGTGCCAGCTCACCGGCGGCCTCCTACGAGCAGTACTTC. Translating it yields CASSPAASYEQYF. The V gene is TRBV18, the J gene TRBJ2-7, with no clear D. The V gene's germline CDR1 is KGHSH and CDR2 LQKENI. Trimming stripped 3 bases from V and 0 bases from J, with 6 bases between. There are 13 residues in the CDR3.